Listed below are T cell receptor beta chains from one sample, sequenced in a study of blood T cell repertoires in COVID-19. Libraries were prepared by immunoSEQ multiplex PCR; TCRdb keeps only in-frame clonotypes and omits some of them. The repertoire consists of more than 95,000 clones, with about 85% occurring once and the leading ten covering around 4%. Sequencing was carried out using peripheral blood. All receptors derive from a man aged 50 to 60 with acute or convalescent COVID-19. The CDR3 runs from the conserved cysteine through the conserved F or W. The D gene is left open where the match is weak. Expanded clones are given a class, and other clones once, few, many or no size at all.

clone size	J gene	D gene	V gene	CDR3 protein	CDR3 DNA
once	TRBJ1-1	TRBD1	TRBV5-1	CASSLGQGTTEAFF	TGCGCCAGCAGCTTGGGACAGGGGACCACTGAAGCTTTCTTT
-	TRBJ1-5	-	TRBV21-1	CASSKKGRSGQSDQPQHF	TGTGCCAGCAGCAAAAAGGGGCGTTCGGGACAGAGTGATCAGCCCCAGCATTTT
-	TRBJ1-5	-	TRBV24-1	CATRQTGFCNQPQHF	TGTGCCACCAGGCAAACAGGGTTTTGCAATCAGCCCCAGCATTTT
-	TRBJ2-7	TRBD1	TRBV14	CASSQSPRWTGFLDEQYF	TGTGCCAGCAGCCAAAGCCCCCGGTGGACAGGTTTCCTAGACGAGCAGTACTTC
once	TRBJ1-1	TRBD1	TRBV6-5	CASRQGLNTEAFF	TGTGCCAGCCGACAGGGGCTAAACACTGAAGCTTTCTTT
-	TRBJ2-6	TRBD1	TRBV5-1	CASSFYGRGRPGANVLTF	TGCGCCAGCAGCTTTTATGGCAGGGGGCGTCCTGGGGCCAACGTCCTGACTTTC
-	TRBJ2-1	TRBD1	TRBV19	CASNPRTGDEQFF	TGTGCCAGTAATCCGAGGACAGGGGATGAGCAGTTCTTC
-	TRBJ1-1	TRBD1	TRBV9	CASSGGQLNTEAFF	TGTGCCAGCAGCGGGGGACAGTTGAACACTGAAGCTTTCTTT
-	TRBJ1-1	-	TRBV9	CASSVDGSGTEAFF	TGTGCCAGCAGCGTAGACGGGTCGGGGACTGAAGCTTTCTTT
-	TRBJ2-2	-	TRBV18	CASSPLKNTGELFF	TGTGCCAGCTCACCACTCAAGAACACCGGGGAGCTGTTTTTT
-	TRBJ1-2	TRBD1	TRBV6-5	CASIGQGGYTF	TGTGCCAGCATCGGACAGGGTGGCTACACCTTC
-	TRBJ1-2	-	TRBV12-1	CACPSPAGGYTF	TGTGCCTGCCCAAGCCCGGCGGGGGGCTACACCTTC
-	TRBJ1-6	-	TRBV27	CASSFGSSYNSPLHF	TGTGCCAGCAGTTTTGGGAGCTCCTATAATTCACCCCTCCACTTT
-	TRBJ2-3	-	TRBV4-2	CASSQDPGTFTSTDTQYF	TGTGCCAGCAGCCAAGACCCCGGGACTTTCACTAGCACAGATACGCAGTATTTT
-	TRBJ1-6	TRBD1	TRBV5-5	CASSSGTGFGNSPLHF	TGTGCCAGCAGCTCAGGGACAGGGTTCGGTAATTCACCCCTCCACTTT
-	TRBJ2-3	TRBD2	TRBV2	CASSEGLATDTQYF	TGTGCCAGCAGTGAGGGACTAGCTACAGATACGCAGTATTTT
-	TRBJ2-7	TRBD1	TRBV28	CASGTVIYEQYF	TGTGCCAGTGGGACAGTAATATACGAGCAGTACTTC
-	TRBJ1-1	-	TRBV19	CASSIARNTEAFF	TGTGCCAGTAGTATTGCCAGGAACACTGAAGCTTTCTTT
-	TRBJ2-2	-	TRBV23-1	CASSVPGELFF	TGCGCCAGCAGTGTTCCTGGGGAGCTGTTTTTT
once	TRBJ1-5	-	TRBV10-3	CAIRGGAGDNQPQHF	TGTGCCATCAGAGGGGGTGCGGGGGACAATCAGCCCCAGCATTTT
-	TRBJ2-7	-	TRBV19	CASNARGASVREQYF	TGTGCCAGTAACGCACGGGGGGCCTCCGTAAGGGAGCAGTACTTC
once	TRBJ1-1	TRBD1	TRBV9	CASSGGTDLEAFF	TGTGCCAGCAGCGGAGGGACAGATTTAGAAGCTTTCTTT
-	TRBJ2-1	TRBD2	TRBV13	CASSISGGTYNEQFF	TGTGCCAGCAGCATTAGCGGGGGTACCTACAATGAGCAGTTCTTC
-	TRBJ2-2	TRBD2	TRBV11-2	CASSIRSSSGAGELFF	TGTGCCAGCAGCATCAGGTCCTCTAGCGGGGCCGGGGAGCTGTTTTTT
-	TRBJ1-3	-	TRBV7-3	CASSFSGSGNTIYF	TGTGCCAGCAGCTTTTCCGGCTCTGGAAACACCATATATTTT
-	TRBJ2-1	TRBD1	TRBV28	CASSSRTGEDEQFF	TGTGCCAGCAGTTCCCGGACAGGGGAAGATGAGCAGTTCTTC
-	TRBJ2-7	TRBD2	TRBV18	CASSPRLADYEQYF	TGTGCCAGCTCACCGAGACTAGCGGACTACGAGCAGTACTTC
-	TRBJ1-5	-	TRBV23-1	CASSQSRASDQPQHF	TGCGCCAGCAGTCAATCGAGGGCCTCTGATCAGCCCCAGCATTTT
-	TRBJ1-4	-	TRBV18	CASSPGLQNEKLFF	TGTGCCAGCTCACCTGGGCTCCAAAATGAAAAACTGTTTTTT